This T cell receptor (beta chain) was captured by sequencing in a study of cytomegalovirus exposure and HLA in healthy donors. Study-wide points: Across HLA loci, a later analysis found differing TCR association rates, with DRB1 most and HLA-C fewest. A later analysis found that most CMV-associated TCR beta chains appeared HLA-restricted. The authors later linked a missense DCLRE1C variant to TCR beta V- and J-gene trimming.

With 60 Vbeta and 13 Jbeta primers, the PCR was carried out. How the authors handled the data: As a later analysis found, there were approximately 80 million unique TCR beta chains, of which roughly 11 million were shared. Here immunoSEQ multiplex PCR was the method, and the copy in TCRdb shows in-frame clones only, minus some. V and J calls and clone size are copied from that table; D and trimming were computed from the DNA. Among 57,000 or so clones listed, about 70% were seen once. The CDR3 has 14 amino acids. The germline V gene has CDR1 SQVTM and CDR2 ANQGSEA. J lost 6 bases, V lost 3 bases, and 10 bases had no gene match. Points on this clone: What it binds is not known.

The TCR comes from a woman aged 60-70 years in good health and CMV-seropositive. Sequencing used PBMCs. The J gene is TRBJ1-1, the V gene TRBV29-1, with 7 bases identical to TRBD1. This chain's CDR3 is CSVDGRGTIAEAFF. The CDR3 bases are TGCAGCGTTGACGGCAGGGGGACGATCGCTGAAGCTTTCTTT.